The TCR beta chain under discussion was sequenced for a study of shared clonotypes between healthy human individuals (dated by TCRdb to between 2020 and 2021). At the level of the whole study: A couple of women and a few men aged 18 to 49 years were included in the cohort. For each donor, CD4 naive and CD4 memory were each run on three plates, CD8 naive on two plates, and CD8 memory on one plate. To estimate repertoire size and how much clonotypes are shared between individuals, the study performed deep sequencing of blood TCR repertoires from about 5 healthy adults. To increase sequencing depth and limit assay-specific biases, different laboratories used diverse techniques to prepare libraries and sequence TCR repertoires. Leukapheresis yielded between about 0.94 and 9.5 billion PBMCs per donor.

TCR CDR3 regions were amplified from genomic DNA by multiplex PCR using the deep immunoSEQ assay. For each cell subset, the extracted genomic DNA was distributed evenly across all wells of several immunoSEQ 96-well plates, and each plate served as one replicate. For sorted subsets, approximately 190 ng genomic DNA, equal to 30,000 or so T cell genomes, was loaded into each replicate PCR. Purified libraries were quantified with a Qubit 3.0 fluorometer, sized on a Bioanalyzer 2100, and re-quantified with the KAPA Library Quantification kit. Every immunoSEQ 96-well plate was sequenced on a dedicated single-read 150-cycle Illumina NextSeq 550 flow cell. Per the authors' processing: Because the immunoSEQ output held only junctional sequences and lacked quality scores, the filtering could not match the filtering applied to full-length reads. Sequences were annotated with PyIR, a Python wrapper for IgBLAST v1.9, using IMGT germline references to assign V/J genes and CDR3. Reads were removed for weak V/J assignments (E-value above 1e-6), missing CDR3, stop codons, out-of-frame junctions, or ambiguous translated residues. V3J clonotypes were defined by identical inferred V gene, J gene, and CDR3 amino acid sequence. The percentage overlap between two repertoires was calculated by dividing the number of shared unique clonotypes by the size of the smaller repertoire. Richness of each repertoire was evaluated using RTK rarefaction, the Chao1 estimator, and Recon v2.1 estimates of unobserved clonotypes. For all TCRbeta clonotypes obtained by the gDNA method from several donors, generation probabilities were computed with OLGA. In its TCRdb copy, this immuneACCESS table keeps in-frame sequences only and misses some clones. Where compared with another copy, unresolved V genes explain less than half of these, and the others have no known cause. V and J calls and clone size are those listed in that table; D and trimming were worked out from the DNA. In all, the sample holds around 620,000 clones, and 85% to 95% of those were seen once. The ten biggest clones cover approximately 0.11% of the sample.

The paper as a whole reports these results and caveats: Compared with non-shared clonotypes, clonotypes shared by all four sorted-subset donors had higher generation probabilities. Because the study included only a small number of donors, the genetic and exposure-history diversity represented was limited. Naive subsets generally had larger estimated clonotype richness than memory subsets did. Sampling was limited to blood, and TCR repertoires in tissue likely differ from TCR repertoires in blood. Pairwise subsampling indicated that sequencing depth was expected to affect the degree of clonotype sharing among donors. Across several donors, about 4.5% of naive CD4, roughly 3.5% of naive CD8, 2.3% of memory CD4, and about 0.4% of memory CD8 clonotypes were shared. Incomplete sequencing was indicated by rarefaction of sorted-subset datasets, despite the large sequencing depth.

Points on this clone: Its antigen remains unidentified. Base qualities were left out, and no much larger clone turns up one base away.

For the CD8 naive samples, CD45RO-negative cells were positively selected for CCR7, yielding a CD45RA+CCR7+ population from which TemRA cells were excluded. The donors were healthy, HIV-negative adults with no recently reported acute infections or vaccinations. All donors were Caucasian adults living in Nashville, Tennessee, USA. After blood collection by leukapheresis, PBMCs were isolated using Ficoll-Histopaque density gradient centrifugation and then cryopreserved in the vapor phase of liquid nitrogen. Analytical flow cytometry was used to check the purity and quantity of each magnetically sorted T cell population. Genomic DNA was isolated from each sorted fraction and quantified by UV absorbance on a Nanodrop 2000c. Source material: naive CD8+ T cells sorted from blood. The label giving this sample's cell subset or site can be read as: CD45RA+CCR7+. The origin of this receptor is a woman younger than 45 in good health.

CDR3 protein: CASRRTGGYWYTEAFF. The bases are TGTGCCAGCAGGCGGACAGGGGGCTATTGGTACACTGAAGCTTTCTTT. Here the chain combines TRBV28 and TRBJ1-1; 11 bases in the junction line up with TRBD1. The CDR3 starts with the cysteine, ends with the phenylalanine, and has 16 residues. This entry keeps only the CDR3 DNA: 48 bases, framed from base 1. V loses 6 bases at its end and J loses 3 bases; junction bases beyond the gene matches: 9. From a lookup of the germline V gene, CDR1 and CDR2 are MDHEN and SYDVKM.